Each of the 12 T cell receptor beta chains below was sequenced from the same sample in a study of T cells in women clearing cervical HPV infection. Measured with immunoSEQ multiplex PCR; TCRdb has only the in-frame clones, and not every one. This sample lists about 16,000 clones; its ten largest clones have about 10%. The sequenced material came from blood buffy coat. The source is a woman aged 18 to 75 with a cervical HPV16 infection that either progressed to CIN3+ or cleared (not recorded which).

Note on this clone: The junction does not match germline at one end; this may be a read error. The read ends 3 residues shy of where the CDR3 ends; the end is completed using the germline J gene. This sequence joins TRBV4-2 and TRBJ2-3, with 8 bases that match TRBD2. The CDR3 loop spans 16 amino acids. Germline V gene lookup returns CDR1 LGHNA and CDR2 YNFKEQ. CDR3 DNA, as far as it was read: TGCGCCAGCAGCCAGGGAGAAGCGGGGGCGAGAGATACG. Its translation: CASSQGEAGARDT. The entire CDR3 reads CASSQGEAGARDTQYF.

Frequency places this clone as medium-sized. The CDR3 end is not reached by the read, which stops 3 residues before it; the germline J gene fills it in. The chain joins TRBV20-1 to TRBJ2-4; 11 nucleotides align to TRBD1. CDR3 size: 14 residues. The germline CDR1 and CDR2 sequences are DFQATT and SNEGSKA (reference sequence). CDR3 DNA (partial): TGCAGTGCTAGTGACGGACAGGGGGCTGAAGTT. It specifies CSASDGQGAEV. The complete CDR3 protein is CSASDGQGAEVQYF.

Comments on this clone: The read is 3 residues too short to cover the CDR3 end, so that end is filled in from the germline J gene. The rearrangement uses TRBV7-9 and TRBJ2-3, with TRBD2 identical over 8 bases. The CDR3 has 15 residues. Germline-derived CDR1 and CDR2 are SEHNR and FQNEAQ (reference sequence). Trimming cost V 5 bases and J 4 bases; bases outside gene matches: 8. CDR3 DNA, as far as it was read: TGTGCCAGCAGCAAAGCGGGAGTTAGTTCAGATACG. Its protein is CASSKAGVSSDT. The CDR3 reads in full as CASSKAGVSSDTQYF.

Turning to this clone: The sequenced fragment ends 3 residues before the CDR3 boundary, so the rest is inferred from the germline J gene. The chain has TRBV20-1 and TRBJ2-5, with TRBD2 matching 10 bases. The germline V gene has CDR1 DFQATT and CDR2 SNEGSKA (reference sequence). The CDR3 has 16 residues. V gave up 6 bases and J gave up 5 bases; unmatched junction bases: 15. The CDR3 sequence is CSALQQAGGSRETQYF. Incomplete CDR3 DNA: TGCAGTGCCCTTCAACAAGCGGGAGGGTCACGCGAGACC.

Turning to this clone: The sequenced fragment ends 3 residues before the CDR3 boundary, so the rest is inferred from the germline J gene. J is TRBJ2-7 and V is TRBV5-4; TRBD1 matches at 7 bases. Germline lookup yields CDR1 SGHNT and CDR2 YYREEE (reference sequence). Germline trimming cut 0 bases from V and 1 base from J; bases unmatched to any gene: 1. This CDR3 comprises 14 residues. Partial CDR3 DNA: TGTGCCAGCAGCTTGGGACAGGGATCCTACGAG. This gives the protein CASSLGQGSYE. Given in full, the CDR3 is CASSLGQGSYEQYF.

To note about this clone: The read comes to an end 3 residues before the CDR3 does, leaving the germline J gene to fill in the end. V usage is TRBV19 and J usage is TRBJ1-1; no reliable D call. Germline CDR1 LNHDA, CDR2 SQIVND (reference sequence). The CDR3 is made up of 11 amino acids. CDR3 sequence reads: CASGGHLEAFF. The sequenced CDR3 bases are TGTGCCAGTGGTGGCCACCTCGAA.

Regarding this clone: The CDR3 is cut off 3 residues early in the read; its end comes from the germline J gene. The chain recombines TRBV18 with TRBJ1-1; D unresolved. Germline V CDR1 and CDR2: KGHSH, LQKENI. The CDR3 is 13 residues long. V lost 2 bases, J lost 6 bases, and 10 bases lay in between. Incomplete CDR3 DNA: TGTGCCAGCTCACCAGTTTCTCCCTCTGAA. Its translation is CASSPVSPSE. The CDR3 reads in full as CASSPVSPSEAFF.

Turning to this clone: Read coverage stops 3 residues before the CDR3 terminus; the germline J gene supplies the remainder. The genes are TRBV18 and TRBJ1-2; 7 nucleotides align to TRBD1. The CDR3 is 17 amino acids. V shed 3 bases, J shed 4 bases, and the junction held 14 bases outside the gene matches. The V gene's germline CDR1 is KGHSH and CDR2 LQKENI. CDR3 residues: CASSPGQWTFSTYGYTF. The part of the CDR3 DNA that was read is TGTGCCAGCTCACCGGGACAGTGGACTTTCTCTACCTATGGC.

Remarks on this clone: The read terminates 3 residues ahead of where the CDR3 ends, so the germline J gene completes it. The gene calls are TRBV5-1 and TRBJ2-2, with 9 bases matching TRBD1. Germline assignment: CDR1 SGHRS and CDR2 YFSETQ. Trimming took 4 bases from V and 4 from J; bases not matched to a gene: 5. The CDR3 has 15 amino acids. The CDR3 protein is CASSATGGLTGELFF. Incomplete CDR3 DNA: TGCGCCAGCAGCGCTACAGGGGGCCTCACCGGGGAG. The full variable domain, its missing parts supplied by reference TRBV5-1 and TRBJ2-2, is KAGVTQTPRYLIKTRGQQVTLSCSPISGHRSVSWYQQTPGQGLQFLFEYFSETQRNKGNFPGRFSGRQFSNSRSEMNVSTLELGDSALYLCASSATGGLTGELFFGEGSRLTVL.

A word on this clone: Read data end 3 residues before the CDR3 end; the end is taken from the germline J gene. The V gene is TRBV19, the J gene TRBJ1-2; 7 bases agree with TRBD1. V gave up 5 bases and J gave up 4 bases; unmatched junction bases: 10. CDR3 size: 15 residues. Germline V gene data show CDR1 as LNHDA and CDR2 as SQIVND (reference sequence). CDR3 bases read: TGTGCCAGTAGTGTCGACAGGGCTGCGAGCTATGGC. Translating gives CASSVDRAASYG. The complete CDR3 reads CASSVDRAASYGYTF. The full variable domain, completed using reference TRBV19 and TRBJ1-2, is DGGITQSPKYLFRKEGQNVTLSCEQNLNHDAMYWYRQDPGQGLRLIYYSQIVNDFQKGDIAEGYSVSREKKESFPLTVTSAQKNPTAFYLCASSVDRAASYGYTFGSGTRLTVV.

Concerning this clone itself: The CDR3 end lies 3 residues beyond the end of the read and is filled in from the germline J gene. This rearrangement joins TRBV2 to TRBJ1-2, with a weak D call TRBD1 (5 bases). The germline V and J ends were trimmed by 6 bases and 7 bases, with 15 bases remaining between them. The CDR3 covers 13 residues. Germline V CDR1 and CDR2: SNHLY, FYNNEI. The covered CDR3 bases are TGTGCCAGCAGGGGAACCGGGACTATTGGC. As protein: CASRGTGTIG. The CDR3 as a whole reads CASRGTGTIGYTF.

A word on this clone: Coverage ceases 3 residues before the CDR3 finishes, and the germline J gene fills in the end. V is TRBV5-4 and J is TRBJ2-3; TRBD2 matches at 8 bases. Germline trimming cut 0 bases from V and 3 bases from J; bases unmatched to any gene: 6. Germline V gene sequence: CDR1 SGHNT, CDR2 YYREEE (reference sequence). This CDR3 has 16 amino acids. The sequenced part of the CDR3 DNA is TGTGCCAGCAGCTTGGTTAGCGGGGTCCTAACAGATACG. It specifies CASSLVSGVLTDT. The full-length CDR3 reads as CASSLVSGVLTDTQYF.